One and the same sample provided the 14 T cell receptor beta chains below, sequenced in a study of blood T cell repertoires in COVID-19. Some clones are missing from TCRdb's copy, which holds only in-frame ones; the method was immunoSEQ multiplex PCR. Found here are hundreds of thousands of clones, 65% to 85% of them singletons; the top ten hold 4%. Sequenced sample: peripheral blood. The receptors originated from a woman in her 40s with active or convalescent COVID-19.

The chain carries TRBV6-1 and TRBJ1-5; D is unresolved. This CDR3 region has 15 residues. The germline V and J ends were trimmed by 3 bases and 0 bases, with 9 bases remaining between them. Germline V lookup: CDR1 MNHNS, CDR2 SASEGT. The CDR3 DNA is TGTGCCAGCAGTGACGGAGAGTATAGCAATCAGCCCCAGCATTTT. Translated, it gives CASSDGEYSNQPQHF.

This clone was recorded only once. The V call is TRBV19, the J call TRBJ1-1, with D unclear. This CDR3 is 15 amino acids long. The germline CDR1 and CDR2 sequences are LNHDA and SQIVND (reference sequence). V shed 5 bases and J shed 0 bases, with 13 bases lying between them. The CDR3 sequence is CASSSYREVNTEAFF. The CDR3 DNA reads as TGTGCCAGTAGTTCTTATCGGGAGGTGAACACTGAAGCTTTCTTT. Together with reference TRBV19 and TRBJ1-1, the CDR3 gives the full variable domain: DGGITQSPKYLFRKEGQNVTLSCEQNLNHDAMYWYRQDPGQGLRLIYYSQIVNDFQKGDIAEGYSVSREKKESFPLTVTSAQKNPTAFYLCASSSYREVNTEAFFGQGTRLTVV.

The chain combines TRBV7-3 with TRBJ2-1; 8 bases agree with TRBD1. CDR3 length equals 15 residues. Germline V gene data show CDR1 as SGHTA and CDR2 as FQGTGA. V lost 5 bases and J lost 5; bases outside the gene matches: 8. CDR3 nucleotides: TGTGCCAGCAGCACCCGGACAGGGTCACACAATGAGCAGTTCTTC. It specifies CASSTRTGSHNEQFF.

The chain is built from TRBV27 and TRBJ1-6; 11 nucleotides match TRBD1. V lost 8 bases and J lost 10; bases outside the gene matches: 4. There are 13 residues in the CDR3. The germline CDR1 and CDR2 sequences are MNHEY and SMNVEV (reference sequence). The CDR3 DNA follows: TGTGCCAGCGGACAGGGGGCAAACTCACCCCTCCACTTT. It is translated as CASGQGANSPLHF.

This clone was detected ten times or more. V usage is TRBV2 and J usage is TRBJ2-1; 15 bases fit TRBD2. V gave up 11 bases and J gave up 7 bases; unmatched junction bases: 18. The CDR3 totals 18 residues. Germline lookup yields CDR1 SNHLY and CDR2 FYNNEI. Written as DNA, the CDR3 is TGTGCCGTAGTCACCGGGACTAGCGGGGGGAGGCAACGAAATGAGCAGTTCTTC. It encodes CAVVTGTSGGRQRNEQFF.

The chain recombines TRBV6-4 with TRBJ2-3; 8 nucleotides align to TRBD2. The trim removed 4 bases at V and 0 bases at J, leaving 3 bases unmatched. The CDR3 runs to 15 residues. CDR1 MRHNA and CDR2 SNTAGT come from the germline V gene. Written as DNA, the CDR3 is TGTGCCAGCAGTGCCGGGGGGGCTAGCACAGATACGCAGTATTTT. Protein sequence: CASSAGGASTDTQYF.

The chain carries TRBV19 and TRBJ1-5; 7 positions agree with TRBD1. The trim removed 10 bases at V and 7 bases at J, leaving 10 bases unmatched. CDR1 LNHDA and CDR2 SQIVND come from the germline V gene (reference sequence). The CDR3 is made up of 13 amino acids. The CDR3 loop is CANYRGFGQPQHF. CDR3 bases: TGTGCCAATTACAGGGGCTTTGGGCAGCCCCAGCATTTT.

This clone was counted between two and nine times. V usage is TRBV6-5 and J usage is TRBJ1-6; 9 bases are shared with TRBD1. The J segment lost 8 bases and the V segment lost 6 bases, leaving 8 bases of the junction unmatched. Germline CDR1 MNHEY, CDR2 SVGAGI. The CDR3 totals 15 residues. Here the CDR3 DNA reads TGTGCCAGCAGAAGGGACAGGGTAACATATTCACCCCTCCACTTT. This gives the protein CASRRDRVTYSPLHF.

J is TRBJ2-1 and V is TRBV10-3; TRBD2 aligns across 9 bases. CDR1 is ENHRY, CDR2 SYGVKD, per germline. Trimming at V came to 4 bases and at J to 6 bases, leaving 4 bases not matched to a gene. This CDR3 has 14 amino acids. The CDR3 DNA follows: TGTGCCATCAGTGTAGATAGCGGGGGCAATGAGCAGTTCTTC. Amino acids: CAISVDSGGNEQFF.

This clone was counted only a few times. The chain recombines TRBV28 with TRBJ1-2, with D tentatively TRBD1 (6 bases). The CDR3 is 18 amino acids. Trimming cost V 4 bases and J 1 base, with 22 bases left between them. CDR1 is MDHEN and CDR2 is SYDVKM in the germline V gene. CDR3 in DNA: TGTGCCAGCAGTTCTATTACCTCGACAGGCTTCCTTAACTATGGCTACACCTTC. Translation: CASSSITSTGFLNYGYTF.

The J gene is TRBJ1-2, the V gene TRBV6-5; D unclear. Germline V CDR1 and CDR2: MNHEY, SVGAGI. CDR3 size: 12 residues. V lost 6 bases, J lost 7 bases, and 12 bases lay in between. CDR3 nucleotides: TGTGCCAGCAGGGCAGACTTAGGTGGCTACACCTTC. Translation gives CASRADLGGYTF.

About this clone itself: The junction departs from the called germline gene at one end, perhaps through a read error. The DNA of the CDR3 is TGTGCTAGCAGCTTAGGAGGCTCACAGGCCGGGGAGCTGTTTTTT. Encoded protein: CASSLGGSQAGELFF. The J gene is TRBJ2-2, the V gene TRBV7-7; tentatively, D is TRBD1 or TRBD2 (5 bases each). The CDR3 runs 15 residues. CDR1 SSHAT and CDR2 FNYEAQ come from the germline V gene (reference sequence).

The rearrangement uses TRBV27 and TRBJ2-7, with D perhaps TRBD2 (5 bases). The V gene's germline CDR1 is MNHEY and CDR2 SMNVEV (reference sequence). The CDR3 covers 17 residues. V lost 2 bases and J lost 6, with 23 bases in between. CDR3 loop: CASSLRGPGPIPPEQYV. The CDR3 DNA is TGTGCCAGCAGTTTAAGAGGGCCTGGCCCCATCCCTCCCGAGCAGTACGTC.

V and J are TRBV19 and TRBJ2-1; the match to TRBD1 covers 7 bases. The CDR3 length is 15 residues. With V trimmed by 4 bases and J by 2 bases, 5 bases remained unmatched. In germline, CDR1 is LNHDA, CDR2 SQIVND (reference sequence). The CDR3 spells CASSKGTAPYNEQFF. The CDR3 nucleotides are TGTGCCAGTAGTAAAGGGACAGCGCCCTACAATGAGCAGTTCTTC.